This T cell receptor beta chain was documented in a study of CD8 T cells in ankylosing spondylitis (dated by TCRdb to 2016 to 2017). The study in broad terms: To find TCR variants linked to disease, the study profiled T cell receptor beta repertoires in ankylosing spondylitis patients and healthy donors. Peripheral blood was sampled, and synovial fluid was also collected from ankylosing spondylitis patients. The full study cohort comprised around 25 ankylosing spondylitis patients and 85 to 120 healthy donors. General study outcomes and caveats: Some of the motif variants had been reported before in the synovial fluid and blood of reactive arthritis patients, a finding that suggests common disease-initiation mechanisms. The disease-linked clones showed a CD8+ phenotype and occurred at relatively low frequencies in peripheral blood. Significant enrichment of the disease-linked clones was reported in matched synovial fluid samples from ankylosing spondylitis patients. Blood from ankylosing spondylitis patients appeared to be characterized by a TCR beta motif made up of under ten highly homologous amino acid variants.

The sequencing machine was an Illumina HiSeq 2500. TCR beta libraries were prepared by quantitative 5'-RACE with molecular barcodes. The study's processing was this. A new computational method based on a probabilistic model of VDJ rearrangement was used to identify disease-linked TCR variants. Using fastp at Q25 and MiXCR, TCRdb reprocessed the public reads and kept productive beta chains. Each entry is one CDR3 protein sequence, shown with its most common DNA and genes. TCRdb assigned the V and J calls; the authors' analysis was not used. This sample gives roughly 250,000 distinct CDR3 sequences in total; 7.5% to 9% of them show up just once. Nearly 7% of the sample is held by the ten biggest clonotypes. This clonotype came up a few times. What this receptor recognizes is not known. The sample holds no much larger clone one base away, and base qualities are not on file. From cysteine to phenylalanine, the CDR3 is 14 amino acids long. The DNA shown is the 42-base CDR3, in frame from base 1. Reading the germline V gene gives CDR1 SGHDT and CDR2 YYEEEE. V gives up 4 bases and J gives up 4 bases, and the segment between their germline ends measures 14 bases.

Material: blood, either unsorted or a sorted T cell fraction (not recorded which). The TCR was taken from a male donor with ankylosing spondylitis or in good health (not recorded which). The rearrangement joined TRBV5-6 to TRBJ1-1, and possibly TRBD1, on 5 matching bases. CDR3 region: CASSTGGGATEAFF. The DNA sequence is TGTGCCAGCAGCACGGGTGGAGGGGCCACTGAAGCTTTCTTT.